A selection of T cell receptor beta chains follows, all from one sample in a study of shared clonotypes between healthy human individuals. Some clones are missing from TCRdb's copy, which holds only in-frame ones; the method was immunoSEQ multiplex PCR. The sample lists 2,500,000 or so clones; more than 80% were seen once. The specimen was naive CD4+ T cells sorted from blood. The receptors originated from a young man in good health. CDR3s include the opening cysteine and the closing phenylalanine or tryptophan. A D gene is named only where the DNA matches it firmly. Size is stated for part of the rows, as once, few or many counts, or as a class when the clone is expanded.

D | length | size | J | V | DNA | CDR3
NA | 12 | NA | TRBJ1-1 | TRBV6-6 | TGTGCCAGCAGTTACGGGGGCTTAAAAGCTTTCTTT | CASSYGGLKAFF
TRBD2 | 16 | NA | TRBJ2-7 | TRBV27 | TGTGCCAGCAGTCCTTCTAGCGGCTATATCGTCTACGAGCAGTACTTC | CASSPSSGYIVYEQYF
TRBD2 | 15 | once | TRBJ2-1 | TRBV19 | TGTGCCAGTAGTCTCCTCACGGGGGGAATTGGGACGCAGTTCTTC | CASSLLTGGIGTQFF
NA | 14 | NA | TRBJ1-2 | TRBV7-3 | TGTGCCAGCAGCTTACAGGGACCGACCTATGGCTACACCTTC | CASSLQGPTYGYTF
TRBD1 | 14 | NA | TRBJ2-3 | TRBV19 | TGTGCCAGCAACAGGGGGCAGGGCACAGATACGCAGTATTTT | CASNRGQGTDTQYF
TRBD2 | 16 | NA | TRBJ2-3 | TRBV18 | TGTGCCAGCTCACCCATTAGCGGGAGTAGCACAGATACGCAGTATTTT | CASSPISGSSTDTQYF
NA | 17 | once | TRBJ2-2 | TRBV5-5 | TGTGCCAGCAGCTTGAGACCGGGGGGCTTGAACACCGGGGAGCTGTTTTTT | CASSLRPGGLNTGELFF
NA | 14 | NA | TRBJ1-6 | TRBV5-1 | TGCGCCAGCAGCCCTGAATTTCGGGGATCACCCCTCCACTTT | CASSPEFRGSPLHF
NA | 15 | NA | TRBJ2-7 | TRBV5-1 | TGCGCCAGCAGCTTGGTGTCAGGGAACTCCTACGAGCAGTACTTC | CASSLVSGNSYEQYF
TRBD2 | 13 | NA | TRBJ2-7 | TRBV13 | TGTGCCAGCGGAGGGAGGGCAACTTACGAGCAGTACTTC | CASGGRATYEQYF
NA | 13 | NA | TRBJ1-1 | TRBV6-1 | TGTGCCAGCAGGGCGGGGTCGAACACTGAAGCTTTCTTT | CASRAGSNTEAFF
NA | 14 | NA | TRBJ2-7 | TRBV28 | TGTGCCAGCAGTCCACAACAGGACTCCTACGAGCAGTACTTC | CASSPQQDSYEQYF
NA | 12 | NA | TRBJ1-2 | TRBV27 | TGTGCCAGCAGTTTAAGGGGGAATGGCTACACCTTC | CASSLRGNGYTF
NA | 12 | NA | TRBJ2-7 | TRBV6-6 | TGTGCCAGCAGTTTTTCGGGCTACGAGCAGTACTTC | CASSFSGYEQYF
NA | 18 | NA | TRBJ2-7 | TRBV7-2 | TGTGCCAGCAGCTTAGAATCGCTGTGGCTCAGGGGAACCTACGAGCAGTACTTC | CASSLESLWLRGTYEQYF
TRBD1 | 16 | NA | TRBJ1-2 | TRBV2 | TGTGCCAGCAGTGAATATCCACCAGGACAGGGGAGTGGCTACACCTTC | CASSEYPPGQGSGYTF
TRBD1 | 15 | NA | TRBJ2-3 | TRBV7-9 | TGTGCCAGCAGCTCCCGGGACAGGGGCGGAGATACGCAGTATTTT | CASSSRDRGGDTQYF
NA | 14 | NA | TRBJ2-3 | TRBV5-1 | TGCGCCAGCAGCTTGGCCGGAACCGCAGATACGCAGTATTTT | CASSLAGTADTQYF
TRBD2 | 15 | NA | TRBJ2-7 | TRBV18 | TGTGCCAGCTCACCAAAAGCTAGCGGGAGTTACGAGCAGTACTTC | CASSPKASGSYEQYF
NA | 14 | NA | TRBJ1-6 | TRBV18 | TGTGCCAGCTCACCCCCGATTAACAGTTTGCTCCTCCACTTT | CASSPPINSLLLHF
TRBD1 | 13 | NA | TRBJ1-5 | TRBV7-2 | TGTGCCAGCAGCTTACAGGGGGATCAGCCCCAGCATTTT | CASSLQGDQPQHF
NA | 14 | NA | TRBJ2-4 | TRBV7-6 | TGTGCCAGCAGCTTAGGAGGGAGCAAAAACATTCAGTACTTC | CASSLGGSKNIQYF
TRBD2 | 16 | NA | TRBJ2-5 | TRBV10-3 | TGTGCCATCAGTGCGGGACTAGCGGGGGAGCGAGAGACCCAGTACTTC | CAISAGLAGERETQYF
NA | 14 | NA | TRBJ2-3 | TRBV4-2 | TGTGCCAGCAGCCCCCTCAGGTCAGGAGATACGCAGTATTTT | CASSPLRSGDTQYF
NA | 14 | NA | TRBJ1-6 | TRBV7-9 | TGTGCCAGCAGCTTAGGCGGGCTGCCCCTACCCCTCCACTTT | CASSLGGLPLPLHF
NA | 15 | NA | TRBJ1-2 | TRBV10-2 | TGCGCCAGCAGTGGCCCACCGGGACTCAAGGGTGGCTACACCTTC | CASSGPPGLKGGYTF
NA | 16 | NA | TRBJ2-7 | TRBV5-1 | TGCGCCAGCAGTCTGACGGGGGTGGTGGGCTCCTACGAGCAGTACTTC | CASSLTGVVGSYEQYF
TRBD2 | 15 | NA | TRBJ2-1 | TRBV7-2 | TGTGCCAGCAGCCCAACTAGCGGCCTTGGGACTGAGCAGTTCTTC | CASSPTSGLGTEQFF
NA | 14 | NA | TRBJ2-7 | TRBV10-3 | TGTGCCATCAGTAACATCAGGGGCAACTACGAGCAGTACTTC | CAISNIRGNYEQYF
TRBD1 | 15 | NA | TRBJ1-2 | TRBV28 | TGTGCCAGCAGTCCAGGGACAGGTCCCAACTATGGCTACACCTTC | CASSPGTGPNYGYTF
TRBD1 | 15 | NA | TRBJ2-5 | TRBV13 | TGTGCCAGCAGCTCGAACAGGGGTAAACAAGAGACCCAGTACTTC | CASSSNRGKQETQYF
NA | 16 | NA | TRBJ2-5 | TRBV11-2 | TGTGCCAGCAGCTTGGGCGGGGTAATCTCTCTAGAGACCCAGTACTTC | CASSLGGVISLETQYF
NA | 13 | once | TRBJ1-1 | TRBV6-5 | TGTGCCAGCAGAAACGTGCGAGTCACTGAAGCTTTCTTT | CASRNVRVTEAFF
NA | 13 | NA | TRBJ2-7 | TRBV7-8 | TGTGCCAGCAGCTTAGCGGAACGCTACGAGCAGTACTTC | CASSLAERYEQYF
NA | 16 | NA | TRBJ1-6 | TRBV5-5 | TGTGCCAGCGGATCGCAAAGGGGGGCACGGAATTCACCCCTCCACTTT | CASGSQRGARNSPLHF
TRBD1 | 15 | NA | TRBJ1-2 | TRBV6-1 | TGTGCCAGCGGCCGATCCGGGACAGGGAACTATGGCTACACCTTC | CASGRSGTGNYGYTF
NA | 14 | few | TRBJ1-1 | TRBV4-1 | TGCGCCAGCAGCCATGTCCTCACGAACACTGAAGCTTTCTTT | CASSHVLTNTEAFF
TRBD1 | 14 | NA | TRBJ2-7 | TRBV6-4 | TGTGCCAGCAGTGACTCAGTGAGGGGGCACGAGCAGTACTTC | CASSDSVRGHEQYF
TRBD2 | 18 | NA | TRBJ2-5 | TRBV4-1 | TGCGCCAGCAGCCAAGCGCGACTAGCGGGAGGGCCGGGTGAGACCCAGTACTTC | CASSQARLAGGPGETQYF
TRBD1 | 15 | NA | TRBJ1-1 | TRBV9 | TGTGCCAGCAGCGCGACGGGGACAGGGAACACTGAAGCTTTCTTT | CASSATGTGNTEAFF
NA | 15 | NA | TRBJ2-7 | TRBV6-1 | TGTGCCAGCAGCGTTCAGAGTCTGCTCCCGGTCGAGCAGTACTTC | CASSVQSLLPVEQYF
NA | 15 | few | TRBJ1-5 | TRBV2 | TGTGCCAGCAGCGACAGGCTAGGCCGCAATCAGCCCCAGCATTTT | CASSDRLGRNQPQHF
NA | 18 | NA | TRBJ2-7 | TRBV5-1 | TGCGCCAGCAGCTTTAACCCCTCCCAGGGACCGGCCTCCTACGAGCAGTACTTC | CASSFNPSQGPASYEQYF
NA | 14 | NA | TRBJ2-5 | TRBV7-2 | TGTGCCAGCAGCTTACCCGTGCGCGCGGAGACCCAGTACTTC | CASSLPVRAETQYF
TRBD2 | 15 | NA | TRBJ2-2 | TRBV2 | TGTGCCAGCAGCGCTAGCGGGGGGAACACCGGGGAGCTGTTTTTT | CASSASGGNTGELFF
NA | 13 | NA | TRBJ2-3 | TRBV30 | TGTGCCTGGAGTTCGGGCCTCGCGGATACGCAGTATTTT | CAWSSGLADTQYF
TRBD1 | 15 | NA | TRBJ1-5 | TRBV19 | TGTGCCAGTAGCAGACTGGACAGGACAAATCAGCCCCAGCATTTT | CASSRLDRTNQPQHF
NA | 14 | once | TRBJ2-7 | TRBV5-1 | TGCGCCAGCAGCCCGACGCTACAGGGCTACGAGCAGTACTTC | CASSPTLQGYEQYF
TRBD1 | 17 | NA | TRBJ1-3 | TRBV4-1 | TGCGCCAGCAGCCAAGGACAGGGTTTCACCGCTGGAAACACCATATATTTT | CASSQGQGFTAGNTIYF
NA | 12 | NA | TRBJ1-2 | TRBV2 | TGTGCCAGCAGTGACAGGGGAGGTGGCTACACCTTC | CASSDRGGGYTF
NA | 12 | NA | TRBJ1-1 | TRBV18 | TGTGCCAGCTCAGCCAGGTGGACTGAAGCTTTCTTT | CASSARWTEAFF
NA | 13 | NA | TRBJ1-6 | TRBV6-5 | TGTGCCAGCAGCCCCCCCGGTAATTCACCCCTCCACTTT | CASSPPGNSPLHF
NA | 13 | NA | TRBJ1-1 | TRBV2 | TGTGCCAGCAGTGAGGAGGTATACACTGAAGCTTTCTTT | CASSEEVYTEAFF
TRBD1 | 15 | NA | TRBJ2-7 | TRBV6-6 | TGTGCCAGCAGTTACTCGGGACAGGGGGCTTACGAGCAGTACTTC | CASSYSGQGAYEQYF
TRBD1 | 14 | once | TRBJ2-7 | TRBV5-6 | TGTGCCAGCAGCCGAGGTGGGACAGGGGGCGAGCAGTACTTC | CASSRGGTGGEQYF
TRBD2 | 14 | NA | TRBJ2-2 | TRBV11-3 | TGTGCCAGCAGCTTTCTAGCGGGGGCCGGGGAGCTGTTTTTT | CASSFLAGAGELFF
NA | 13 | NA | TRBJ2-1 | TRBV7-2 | TGTGCCAGCAGCCTACCGGTGGGCAATGAGCAGTTCTTC | CASSLPVGNEQFF
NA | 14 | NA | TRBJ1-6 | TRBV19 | TGTGCCGGCAACTCGGGGGGTGATAATTCACCCCTCCACTTT | CAGNSGGDNSPLHF
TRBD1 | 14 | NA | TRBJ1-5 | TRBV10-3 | TGTGCCATCAGTGAGCGACAGGGGATTCAGCCCCAGCATTTT | CAISERQGIQPQHF
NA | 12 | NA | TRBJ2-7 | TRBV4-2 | TGTGCCAGCAGCTTGGAAGGAATCGAGCAGTACTTC | CASSLEGIEQYF